This T cell receptor (delta chain) was recorded in a study of gamma-delta T cells after stem cell transplantation. V shed 5 bases, J shed 2 bases, and the junction held 10 bases outside the gene matches. The CDR3 has 17 residues. CDR1 and CDR2 (germline): GEAIGNYY, EKD. This clone was seen a handful of times. TCRdb called clones anew from the RT-PCR reads with CATT. The sample shows under 4,000 delta-chain clones, around 1.8% of them seen only once. The rearrangement links TRDV2 to TRDJ1; 13 bases align to TRDD3. Sequenced: gamma-delta T cells. The source is a human donor. It is not recorded whose cells these are; they may come from a transplant donor. CDR3 protein: CACGSVLGDTRTDKLIF. CDR3 nucleotide sequence: TGTGCCTGTGGCAGTGTACTGGGGGATACGAGGACCGATAAACTCATCTTT.